The T cell receptor beta chain under discussion was sequenced for a study of T cells in Graves' hyperthyroidism and ophthalmopathy (dated by TCRdb to the late 2010s). Regarding the research as a whole: Peripheral blood was sampled at the time of initial diagnosis, prior to any treatment. An independent validation cohort of fewer than 20 hyperthyroidism patients and 17 patients who later progressed to ophthalmopathy tested prospective prediction of ophthalmopathy. TCR Vbeta CDR3 sequencing of 120 to 150 peripheral blood samples (roughly 43 ophthalmopathy, 75 hyperthyroidism and some 17 progressor patients) is reported in the paper. After blood sampling, hyperthyroidism patients were treated with methimazole at a starting dose of 30 mg daily, and ophthalmopathy patients were treated with high-dose intravenous methylprednisolone. The approximately 97 discovery patients were randomly divided into training and test sets at a 7:3 ratio. A discovery cohort of roughly 100 patients, 43 with Graves' ophthalmopathy and 57 with stable Graves' hyperthyroidism, was used to find distinguishing TCR V-J signatures. In addition, the study compared T-cell repertoires in thyroid tissue and in blood from several Graves' hyperthyroidism patients. Findings and caveats that apply to the study as a whole: A model built on a 13 V-J signature distinguished ophthalmopathy from stable hyperthyroidism, reaching roughly 88% sensitivity and 81.08% specificity in cross-validation and 80%/75% in testing. In validation, the model predicted progression to ophthalmopathy with approximately 69% sensitivity and 72% to 85% specificity, a median of approximately 6.7 months before onset. Most expanded thyroid clonotypes (frequency above 0.001) were also detected in blood, suggesting blood repertoires may reflect thyroid immune responses. Sample size was not statistically predetermined, and investigators were not blinded to group allocation.

At the junction V is shortened by 2 bases and J by 5 bases, with 17 bases in between. From the cysteine up to the phenylalanine, the CDR3 has a length of 16 residues. The sequence is cut down to CDR3 DNA, 48 bases in frame from base 1. CDR1 is given as SGHVS and CDR2 as FQNEAQ, both from the germline V gene. Graves' hyperthyroidism was defined as stable when no progression to ophthalmopathy occurred over 18 months of follow-up. Hyperthyroidism patients were newly diagnosed, with disease duration under 2 months, and aged 18 to 65 years. Exclusion was applied to patients with uncontrolled infections, other autoimmune diseases, pregnancy or lactation. Diagnoses were based on clinical symptoms, serum thyroxine and TRAb, thyroid ultrasound and orbital computed tomography. PBMCs were separated from 7.5 to 10 ml of fresh peripheral blood using Ficoll-Paque density gradient centrifugation. Trizol reagent was used to extract total RNA, and RNA quality was then checked on an Agilent 2100 Bioanalyzer.

This clonotype was detected ten times or more. Its recognized antigen is unknown. Per-base quality was not reported, and no clone a single base away is much larger than it. The TCR beta CDR3 regions were amplified from the RNA transcripts. The first round of RT-PCR for the TCR CDR3 was performed with the HTBI primer set and the Qiagen OneStep RT-PCR kit. Libraries were constructed in a second round of multiplex PCR, after which size selection and purification were performed. Paired-end sequencing of the libraries was performed with 100 bp reads on an Illumina HiSeq2000. Concerning the study's data processing: SOAPnuke was used to process the raw data, removing reads that contained adapters or uncalled bases, had a mean Phred below 15, or lacked an exact match to the constant primer or identifier. COPE v1.2.5 was used to merge the high-quality paired reads, and each unique nucleotide sequence was defined as a clonotype. Clonotypes were aligned to IMGT TRBV, TRBD and TRBJ reference segments using MiTCR v1.1. Analysis was restricted to V-J combinations with a frequency above 0.0001, which covered roughly 99% of repertoires. A TCS score was defined as the ratio of F50 (clonal expansion) to E x V (chaos), with BLOSUM62-based TCRdist applied between CDR3 peptides within each V-J. Welch's t-statistics and random forest reduced around 520 V-J features to 10 to 15, which were used in a naive Bayes classifier (R e1071). TCRdb handled the public reads itself, with Q25 trimming in fastp and clone calling in MiXCR, and kept productive beta chains. Entries that share a CDR3 protein sequence are merged under the most common genes and DNA. TCRdb's processing, not the authors', yielded these V and J calls. This sample lists hundreds of thousands of distinct CDR3 sequences; about 15% were detected once. More than 8.5% of the sample comes from the top ten.

The receptor was isolated from a woman between 18 and 29 years old with Graves' hyperthyroidism. The V gene is TRBV7-8 and the J gene is TRBJ2-3; a tentative D match to TRBD1 spans 6 bases. Sequenced input: blood. CDR3 loop: CASSLWGRSQGDTQYF. The DNA sequence is TGTGCCAGCAGCTTATGGGGGCGGAGCCAGGGAGATACGCAGTATTTT.